These 22 T cell receptor beta chains were all obtained from the same sample, sequenced in a study of shared T cell receptors in the human thymus. Sequencing was performed with immunoSEQ multiplex PCR; in TCRdb, only in-frame clones are kept and a portion is missing. There are 640,000 or so clones in the sample; around 87% occur only once, and approximately 0.0097% lies in the top ten. These same data were also listed under a study on human thymus T cells.

The sequencing sample was made of thymocytes. These receptor sequences come from a boy less than two years old with a congenital heart defect.

The chain employs TRBV9 and TRBJ1-2; possible D gene TRBD1, 5 bases. Germline V gene lookup returns CDR1 SGDLS and CDR2 YYNGEE. V dropped 4 bases and J dropped 7 bases, with 17 bases sitting between them. The CDR3 is made up of 14 amino acids. The CDR3 sequence is CASSPFWGGTGYTF. The CDR3, as DNA: TGTGCCAGCAGCCCATTCTGGGGGGGTACTGGCTACACCTTC.

The chain employs TRBV2 and TRBJ1-1; D is unresolved. Germline V gives CDR1 SNHLY, CDR2 FYNNEI. The CDR3 sequence is 17 residues long. The V end lost 3 bases, the J end lost 5 bases, and 22 bases lay between the germline ends. In nucleotides, the CDR3 is TGTGCCAGCAGTGATTTGGAGACGAAGCATCCGAGGACTGAAGCTTTCTTT. Its translation: CASSDLETKHPRTEAFF.

The gene calls are TRBV14 and TRBJ1-4, with 7 nucleotides matching TRBD1. This CDR3 comprises 15 residues. From germline, CDR1 is SGHDN and CDR2 FVKESK. The V and J ends lost 4 bases and 8 bases, in that order; junction bases with no gene match: 10. The CDR3 DNA sequence: TGTGCCAGCAGCCGACTACAGGGGTTTCGGGAAAAACTGTTTTTT. Its translation: CASSRLQGFREKLFF.

This clone was detected once. V and J are TRBV19 and TRBJ1-6; the D gene is possibly TRBD1 (6 bases). CDR3 size: 14 residues. The V and J ends lost 6 bases and 9 bases respectively, with 15 bases between them. Germline CDR1 reads LNHDA; CDR2 reads SQIVND (reference sequence). The CDR3 DNA reads TGTGCCAGTAGCCTACAGGGTATCGGTTCACCCCTCCACTTT. This sequence encodes CASSLQGIGSPLHF. Variable domain in full (rest from reference TRBV19 and TRBJ1-6): DGGITQSPKYLFRKEGQNVTLSCEQNLNHDAMYWYRQDPGQGLRLIYYSQIVNDFQKGDIAEGYSVSREKKESFPLTVTSAQKNPTAFYLCASSLQGIGSPLHFGNGTRLTVT.

This sequence joins TRBV28 and TRBJ1-3, with D tentatively TRBD1 (6 bases). Germline CDR1 and CDR2: MDHEN and SYDVKM. The CDR3 runs 16 residues. V lost 5 bases to trimming and J lost 3 bases, with 17 bases between them. The CDR3, as DNA: TGTGCCAGCAGTCCATCTCTACAGGGACGTGGAAACACCATATATTTT. It yields the protein CASSPSLQGRGNTIYF. The variable domain in full, completed from reference TRBV28 and TRBJ1-3, reads DVKVTQSSRYLVKRTGEKVFLECVQDMDHENMFWYRQDPGLGLRLIYFSYDVKMKEKGDIPEGYSVSREKKERFSLILESASTNQTSMYLCASSPSLQGRGNTIYFGEGSWLTVV.

V is TRBV15 and J is TRBJ1-1, with 11 positions matching TRBD1. The CDR3 has 14 residues. The junction had 5 bases not matched to a gene; V was cut back by 5 bases and J by 6 bases. Germline V gives CDR1 LNHNV, CDR2 YYDKDF (reference sequence). CDR3 region: CATSPGQGVPEAFF. The CDR3 DNA reads as TGTGCCACCAGCCCGGGACAGGGGGTACCTGAAGCTTTCTTT.

The V call is TRBV7-2, the J call TRBJ2-7; TRBD2 aligns across 9 bases. The V and J ends lost 1 base and 5 bases, in that order; junction bases with no gene match: 3. This CDR3 comprises 14 residues. The germline V gene has CDR1 SGHTA and CDR2 FQGNSA. CDR3 in DNA: TGTGCCAGCAGCTTAGTACAGCGGGGGGACGAGCAGTACTTC. Translating it yields CASSLVQRGDEQYF.

The chain recombines TRBV14 with TRBJ2-7; 9 nucleotides match TRBD2. Germline V gives CDR1 SGHDN, CDR2 FVKESK. Trimming removed 3 bases from V and 0 bases from J; junction bases left unmatched: 6. The CDR3 length is 16 residues. The CDR3 region is CASSHDSGSSSYEQYF. CDR3 bases: TGTGCCAGCAGCCACGATAGCGGGAGTAGCTCCTACGAGCAGTACTTC.

This chain links TRBV5-1 with TRBJ2-3, with 9 bases that match TRBD2. V was clipped by 2 bases and J by 1 base; unmatched bases: 2. Germline CDR1 and CDR2: SGHRS and YFSETQ. The CDR3 totals 15 residues. CDR3 in DNA: TGCGCCAGCAGCTTCGCTAGCGGGGGCACAGATACGCAGTATTTT. This translates into CASSFASGGTDTQYF. Filled out from reference TRBV5-1 and TRBJ2-3, the complete variable domain reads KAGVTQTPRYLIKTRGQQVTLSCSPISGHRSVSWYQQTPGQGLQFLFEYFSETQRNKGNFPGRFSGRQFSNSRSEMNVSTLELGDSALYLCASSFASGGTDTQYFGPGTRLTVL.

This clone was counted only a few times. This sequence joins TRBV4-3 and TRBJ1-3; no reliable D call. V was cut by 0 bases and J by 0 bases, with 9 bases left in between. The CDR3 covers 16 residues. Per germline, CDR1 LGHNA and CDR2 YSLEER. The CDR3 reads CASSQDGLPSGNTIYF. As DNA, the CDR3 is TGCGCCAGCAGCCAAGATGGACTCCCCTCTGGAAACACCATATATTTT.

The chain couples TRBV19 to TRBJ1-6; 10 bases are a match to TRBD1. The trim removed 5 bases at V and 7 bases at J, leaving 5 bases unmatched. The CDR3 totals 15 residues. Per germline, CDR1 LNHDA and CDR2 SQIVND (reference sequence). Written as DNA, the CDR3 is TGTGCCAGTAGTCCACGGACAGGGGGAAATTCACCCCTCCACTTT. As protein: CASSPRTGGNSPLHF.

The chain links TRBV4-1 to TRBJ2-3; D is perhaps TRBD2 (5 bases). Trimming took off 1 base at V and 6 bases at J, with 11 bases between the two ends. The CDR3 runs 14 residues. Germline V gene sequence: CDR1 MGHRA, CDR2 YSYEKL. This CDR3 reads CASSQAAGSDTQYF. The DNA of the CDR3 is TGCGCCAGCAGCCAAGCGGCGGGTTCCGATACGCAGTATTTT.

V gene TRBV7-2 combines with J gene TRBJ1-6, with 9 bases identical to TRBD1. The CDR3 covers 16 residues. V lost 1 base and J lost 9; bases outside the gene matches: 7. From germline, CDR1 is SGHTA and CDR2 FQGNSA. The CDR3 spells CASSLVRVTGGSPLHF. CDR3 DNA sequence: TGTGCCAGCAGCTTAGTAAGGGTGACAGGGGGTTCACCCCTCCACTTT.

The chain combines TRBV28 with TRBJ2-7; 9 bases match TRBD1. The V segment lost 6 bases and the J segment 2 bases; nucleotides outside the gene matches: 5. Per germline, CDR1 MDHEN and CDR2 SYDVKM. The CDR3 length is 14 residues. The CDR3 coding sequence is TGTGCCAGCAGCCCGGACAGGGGAGCCTACGAGCAGTACTTC. Protein sequence: CASSPDRGAYEQYF.

The rearrangement uses TRBV23-1 and TRBJ2-7, with D possibly being TRBD2 (6 bases). TRBV23-1 falls under the ORF class, with uncertain function. The V and J ends lost 6 bases and 0 bases respectively, with 18 bases between them. The CDR3 runs to 16 residues. CDR3 protein: CASRGVGSGRSYEQYF. In nucleotides, the CDR3 is TGCGCCAGCAGGGGAGTAGGTAGCGGCCGCTCCTACGAGCAGTACTTC.

This clone appeared a few times. The V gene is TRBV28, the J gene TRBJ2-7; 7 bases match TRBD1. CDR1 and CDR2 (germline): MDHEN, SYDVKM. V lost 5 bases and J lost 3; bases outside the gene matches: 10. This CDR3 comprises 15 residues. The CDR3, as DNA: TGTGCCAGCAGTCAGACAGGGAAGGTCTACTACGAGCAGTACTTC. It translates to CASSQTGKVYYEQYF.

The chain carries TRBV14 and TRBJ2-7; no clear D gene. Germline V CDR1 and CDR2: SGHDN, FVKESK. The CDR3 sequence is 10 residues long. Between the trimmed V and J ends, which lost 9 bases and 0 bases, there was a span of 3 bases. The CDR3 sequence: CASLSYEQYF. The CDR3 DNA sequence: TGTGCCAGTCTCTCCTACGAGCAGTACTTC.

V usage is TRBV5-8 and J usage is TRBJ2-7, with TRBD2 identical over 13 bases. Germline V CDR1 and CDR2: SGHTS, YDEGEE. After removal of 4 bases from V and 1 base from J, the junction contained 14 bases not matched to a gene. The CDR3 is 19 amino acids. Here the CDR3 DNA reads TGTGCCAGCAGCCGTAGGACTAGCGGGAGATCTACCAAATCCTACGAGCAGTACTTC. Its protein product is CASSRRTSGRSTKSYEQYF.

The chain is built from TRBV30 and TRBJ2-7; 16 bases align to TRBD2. With V trimmed by 2 bases and J by 5 bases, 12 bases remained unmatched. The CDR3 runs to 18 residues. Germline loops: CDR1 GTSNPN, CDR2 SVGIG (reference sequence). The CDR3, as DNA: TGTGCCTGGAGTATTCCGGGACTAGCGGGAGGGCCAGCCCACGAGCAGTACTTC. It specifies CAWSIPGLAGGPAHEQYF.

This chain uses TRBV7-9 with TRBJ1-5; D might be TRBD1 (6 bases). Germline CDR1 is SEHNR and CDR2 is FQNEAQ (reference sequence). This CDR3 is 14 amino acids long. Trimming stripped 5 bases from V and 7 bases from J, with 15 bases between. Here the CDR3 reads CASSAQGLGQPQHF. The CDR3 coding sequence is TGTGCCAGCAGCGCCCAGGGGCTGGGACAGCCCCAGCATTTT.

The chain is built from TRBV25-1 and TRBJ1-2, with TRBD1 matching 7 bases. CDR3 length: 12 residues. V shed 4 bases, J shed 8 bases, and the junction held 4 bases outside the gene matches. The germline CDR1 and CDR2 sequences are MGHDK and SYGVNS. CDR3 bases: TGTGCCAGCAGTGCGACAGGGAAAGGCTACACCTTC. This gives the protein CASSATGKGYTF.

The chain recombines TRBV5-6 with TRBJ1-2; the D is unclear. CDR1 SGHDT and CDR2 YYEEEE come from the germline V gene. Trimming stripped 2 bases from V and 1 base from J, with 18 bases between. CDR3 length equals 17 residues. CDR3 DNA sequence: TGTGCCAGCAGCTTAAGGGAACCGGCGGGGATTAACTATGGCTACACCTTC. Protein: CASSLREPAGINYGYTF.